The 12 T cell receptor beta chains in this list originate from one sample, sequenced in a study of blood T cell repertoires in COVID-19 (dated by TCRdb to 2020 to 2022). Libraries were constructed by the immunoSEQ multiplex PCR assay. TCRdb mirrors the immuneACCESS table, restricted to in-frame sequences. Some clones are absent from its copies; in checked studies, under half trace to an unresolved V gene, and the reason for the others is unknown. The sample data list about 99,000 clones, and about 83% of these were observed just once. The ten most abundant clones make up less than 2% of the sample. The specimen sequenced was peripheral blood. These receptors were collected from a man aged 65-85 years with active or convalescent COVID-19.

The CDR3, as DNA: TGTGCCAGTAGTACCATATACTTCTCTGGAAACACCATATATTTT. It yields the protein CASSTIYFSGNTIYF. V gene TRBV19 combines with J gene TRBJ1-3; no definite D call. V lost 4 bases and J lost 0, with 10 bases in between. The CDR3 spans 15 residues. Per the germline V gene, CDR1 is LNHDA and CDR2 is SQIVND (reference sequence).

CDR3 in DNA: TGTGCCAGCAGCTTTGGACTCGTTACCGGGGAGCTGTTTTTT. This gives the protein CASSFGLVTGELFF. The chain combines TRBV13 with TRBJ2-2, with a weak D call TRBD2 (5 bases). V was cut by 3 bases and J by 5 bases, with 10 bases left in between. This CDR3 contains 14 residues. Per germline, CDR1 PRHDT and CDR2 FYEKMQ (reference sequence).

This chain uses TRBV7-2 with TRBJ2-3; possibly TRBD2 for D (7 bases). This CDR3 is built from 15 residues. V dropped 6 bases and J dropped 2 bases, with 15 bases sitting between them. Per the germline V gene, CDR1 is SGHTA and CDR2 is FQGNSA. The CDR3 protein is CASRGGAGPTDTQYF. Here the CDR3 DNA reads TGTGCCAGCAGAGGGGGGGCTGGCCCCACAGATACGCAGTATTTT.

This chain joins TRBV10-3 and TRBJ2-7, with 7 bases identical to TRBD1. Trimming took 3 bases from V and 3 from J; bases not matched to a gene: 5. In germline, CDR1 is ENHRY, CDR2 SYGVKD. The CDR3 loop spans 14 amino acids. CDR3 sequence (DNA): TGTGCCATCAGTGATGGTCGGACAGGCTACGAGCAGTACTTC. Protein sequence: CAISDGRTGYEQYF.

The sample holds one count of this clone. The chain's CDR3 is CATSRDPGVQETQYF. CDR3 coding DNA: TGTGCCACCAGCAGAGATCCCGGGGTCCAAGAGACCCAGTACTTC. The rearrangement links TRBV15 to TRBJ2-5, with TRBD2 as a possible D gene (5 bases). The length of the CDR3 is 15 residues. Germline loops: CDR1 LNHNV, CDR2 YYDKDF (reference sequence). Between the trimmed V and J ends, which lost 0 bases and 1 base, there was a span of 9 bases.

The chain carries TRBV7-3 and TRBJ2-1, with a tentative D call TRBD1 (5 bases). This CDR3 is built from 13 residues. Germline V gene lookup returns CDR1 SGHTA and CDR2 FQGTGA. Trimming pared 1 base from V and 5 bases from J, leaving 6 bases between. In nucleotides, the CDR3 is TGTGCCAGCAGCTTAAGCAGGGACAATGAGCAGTTCTTC. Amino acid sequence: CASSLSRDNEQFF.

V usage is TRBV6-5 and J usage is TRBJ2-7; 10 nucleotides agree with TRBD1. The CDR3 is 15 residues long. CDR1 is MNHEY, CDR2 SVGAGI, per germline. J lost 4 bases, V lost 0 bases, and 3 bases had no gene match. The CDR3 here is CASSYSGTGEYEQYF. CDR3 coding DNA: TGTGCCAGCAGTTACTCTGGGACAGGGGAATACGAGCAGTACTTC.

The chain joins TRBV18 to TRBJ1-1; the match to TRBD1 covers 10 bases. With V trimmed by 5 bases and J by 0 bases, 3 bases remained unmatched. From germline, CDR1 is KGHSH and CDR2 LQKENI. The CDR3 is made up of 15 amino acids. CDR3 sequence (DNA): TGTGCCAGCTCAACCGGGACAGGGGTGAACACTGAAGCTTTCTTT. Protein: CASSTGTGVNTEAFF.

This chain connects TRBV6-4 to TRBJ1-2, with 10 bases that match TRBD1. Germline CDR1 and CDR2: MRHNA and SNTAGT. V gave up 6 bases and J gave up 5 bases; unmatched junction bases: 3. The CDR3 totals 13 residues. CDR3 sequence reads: CASREGQGYGYTF. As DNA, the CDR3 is TGTGCCAGCAGGGAGGGACAGGGGTATGGCTACACCTTC.

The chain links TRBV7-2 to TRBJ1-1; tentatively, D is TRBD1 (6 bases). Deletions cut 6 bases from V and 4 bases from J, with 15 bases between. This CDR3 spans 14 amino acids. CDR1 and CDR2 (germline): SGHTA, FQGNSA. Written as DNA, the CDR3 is TGTGCCAGCAGTATAAAGGGACAAGGCACTGAAGCTTTCTTT. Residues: CASSIKGQGTEAFF.

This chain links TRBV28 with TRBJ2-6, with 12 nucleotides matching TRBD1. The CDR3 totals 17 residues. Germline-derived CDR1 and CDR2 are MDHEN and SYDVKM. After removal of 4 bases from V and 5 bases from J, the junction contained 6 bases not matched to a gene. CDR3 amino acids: CASSSRDRGLRANVLTF. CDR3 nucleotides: TGTGCCAGCAGTTCCCGGGACAGGGGGCTTAGGGCCAACGTCCTGACTTTC.

The CDR3 reads CATSLGHSVSGNTIYF. The CDR3, as DNA: TGTGCCACCAGCCTGGGACATTCCGTCTCTGGAAACACCATATATTTT. The chain combines TRBV15 with TRBJ1-3, with D possibly TRBD1 on 6 matching bases. The CDR3 sequence is 16 residues long. V was pared by 5 bases and J by 0 bases, with 14 bases between. Looked up from germline, CDR1 is LNHNV and CDR2 is YYDKDF (reference sequence).